A selection of T cell receptor beta chains follows, all from one sample in a study of blood T cell repertoires in COVID-19. This table comes from immunoSEQ multiplex PCR, and its TCRdb copy is limited to in-frame clones, with some not included. The profile covers 330,000 or so clones, with almost 90% appearing a single time and approximately 1% taken by the ten largest. The sample taken for sequencing was PBMCs or T cells enriched from blood (not recorded which). These receptors originate from a woman aged 25 to 39 who had been exposed to COVID-19. The CDR3 runs from the conserved cysteine through the conserved F or W. A D gene is named only where the DNA matches it firmly.

D	V	J	CDR3
TRBD1	TRBV5-4	TRBJ2-1	CASRSDRGSNNEQFF
.	TRBV2	TRBJ2-7	CASSGTLALSYEQYF
.	TRBV7-3	TRBJ2-3	CASSPWGLISDTQYF
.	TRBV3-1/TRBV3-2	TRBJ2-7	CASSQGGLGEQYF
TRBD1	TRBV7-6	TRBJ1-4	CASSSQGVATNEKLFF
.	TRBV5-1	TRBJ2-3	CASSLDWADTQYF
TRBD2	TRBV7-3	TRBJ2-1	CASNGGPSGNNEQFF
TRBD1	TRBV29-1	TRBJ1-2	CSVQTGNVAYGYTF
.	TRBV28	TRBJ2-5	CASRGDRETQYF
.	TRBV28	TRBJ1-4	CASSLPLGAEKLFF